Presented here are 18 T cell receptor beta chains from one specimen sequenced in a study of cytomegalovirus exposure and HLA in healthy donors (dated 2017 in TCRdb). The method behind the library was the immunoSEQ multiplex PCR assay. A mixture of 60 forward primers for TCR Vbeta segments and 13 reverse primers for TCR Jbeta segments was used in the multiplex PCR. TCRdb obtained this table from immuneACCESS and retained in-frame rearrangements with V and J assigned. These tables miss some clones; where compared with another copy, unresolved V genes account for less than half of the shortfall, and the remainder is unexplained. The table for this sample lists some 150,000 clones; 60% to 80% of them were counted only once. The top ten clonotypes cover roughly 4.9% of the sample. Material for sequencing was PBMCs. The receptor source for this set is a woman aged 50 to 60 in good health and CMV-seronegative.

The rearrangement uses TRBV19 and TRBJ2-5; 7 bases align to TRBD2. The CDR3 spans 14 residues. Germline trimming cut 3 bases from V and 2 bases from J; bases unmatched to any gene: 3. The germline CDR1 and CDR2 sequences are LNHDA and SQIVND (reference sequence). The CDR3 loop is CASSISGNQETQYF. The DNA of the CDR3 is TGTGCCAGTAGTATCAGCGGGAATCAAGAGACCCAGTACTTC.

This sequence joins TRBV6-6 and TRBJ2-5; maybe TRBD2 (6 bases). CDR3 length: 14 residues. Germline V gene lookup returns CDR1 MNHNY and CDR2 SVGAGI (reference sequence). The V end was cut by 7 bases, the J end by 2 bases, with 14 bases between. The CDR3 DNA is TGTGCCAGCAAAAGGACCGGGACTCAAGAGACCCAGTACTTC. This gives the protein CASKRTGTQETQYF.

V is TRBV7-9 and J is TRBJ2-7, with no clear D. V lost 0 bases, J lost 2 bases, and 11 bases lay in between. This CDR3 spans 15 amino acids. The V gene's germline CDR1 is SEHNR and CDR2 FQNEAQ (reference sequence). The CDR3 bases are TGTGCCAGCAGCTTAGCGCCGACTGTTGCCTACGAGCAGTACTTC. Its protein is CASSLAPTVAYEQYF.

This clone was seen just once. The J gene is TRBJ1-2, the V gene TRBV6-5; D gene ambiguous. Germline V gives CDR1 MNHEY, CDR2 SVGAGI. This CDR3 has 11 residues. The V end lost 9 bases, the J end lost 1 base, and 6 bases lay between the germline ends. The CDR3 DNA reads TGTGCCAGTGGCTTTAACTATGGCTACACCTTC. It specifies CASGFNYGYTF.

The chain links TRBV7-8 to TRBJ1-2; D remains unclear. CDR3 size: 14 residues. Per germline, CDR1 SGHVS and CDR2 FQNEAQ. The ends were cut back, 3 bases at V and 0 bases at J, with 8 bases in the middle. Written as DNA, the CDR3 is TGTGCCAGCAGCTTTGGCATATCTAACTATGGCTACACCTTC. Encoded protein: CASSFGISNYGYTF.

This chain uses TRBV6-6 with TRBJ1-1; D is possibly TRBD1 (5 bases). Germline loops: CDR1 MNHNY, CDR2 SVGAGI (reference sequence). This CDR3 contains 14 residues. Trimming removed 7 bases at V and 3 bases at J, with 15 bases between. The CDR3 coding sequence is TGTGCCAGCACCCTGCCCACCAGGGACACTGAAGCTTTCTTT. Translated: CASTLPTRDTEAFF.

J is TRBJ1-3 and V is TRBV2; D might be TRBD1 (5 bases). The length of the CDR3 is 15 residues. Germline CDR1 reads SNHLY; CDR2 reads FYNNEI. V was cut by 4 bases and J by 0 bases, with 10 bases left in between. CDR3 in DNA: TGTGCCAGCAGTGTGACAGCGTCCTCTGGAAACACCATATATTTT. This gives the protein CASSVTASSGNTIYF. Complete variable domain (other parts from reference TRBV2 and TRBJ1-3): EPEVTQTPSHQVTQMGQEVILRCVPISNHLYFYWYRQILGQKVEFLVSFYNNEISEKSEIFDDQFSVERPDGSNFTLKIRSTKLEDSAMYFCASSVTASSGNTIYFGEGSWLTVV.

The CDR3: CASSFIGDSPLHF. For the CDR3, the DNA is TGTGCCAGCAGCTTCATCGGGGATTCACCCCTCCACTTT. The rearrangement uses TRBV7-9 and TRBJ1-6; D uncertain. The CDR3 length is 13 residues. Germline loops: CDR1 SEHNR, CDR2 FQNEAQ (reference sequence). Trimming took off 3 bases at V and 8 bases at J, with 8 bases between the two ends. Variable domain in full (rest from reference TRBV7-9 and TRBJ1-6): DTGVSQNPRHKITKRGQNVTFRCDPISEHNRLYWYRQTLGQGPEFLTYFQNEAQLEKSRLLSDRFSAERPKGSFSTLEIQRTEQGDSAMYLCASSFIGDSPLHFGNGTRLTVT.

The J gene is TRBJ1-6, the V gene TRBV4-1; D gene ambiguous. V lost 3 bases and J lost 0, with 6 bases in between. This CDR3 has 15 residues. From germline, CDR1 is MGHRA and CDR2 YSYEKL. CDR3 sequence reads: CASSQSSSYNSPLHF. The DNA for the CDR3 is TGCGCCAGCAGCCAGTCGAGCTCCTATAATTCACCCCTCCACTTT.

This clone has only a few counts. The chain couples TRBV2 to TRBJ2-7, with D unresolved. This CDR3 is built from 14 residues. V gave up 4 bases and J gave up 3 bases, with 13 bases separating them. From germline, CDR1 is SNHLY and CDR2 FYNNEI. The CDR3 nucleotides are TGTGCCAGCAGTGTTACAGATATGGGCTACGAGCAGTACTTC. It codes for CASSVTDMGYEQYF.

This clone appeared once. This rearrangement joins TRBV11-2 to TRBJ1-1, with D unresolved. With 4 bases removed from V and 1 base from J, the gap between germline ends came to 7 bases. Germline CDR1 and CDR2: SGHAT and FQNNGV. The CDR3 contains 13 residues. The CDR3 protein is CASSYTPNTEAFF. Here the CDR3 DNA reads TGTGCCAGCAGCTACACACCGAACACTGAAGCTTTCTTT.

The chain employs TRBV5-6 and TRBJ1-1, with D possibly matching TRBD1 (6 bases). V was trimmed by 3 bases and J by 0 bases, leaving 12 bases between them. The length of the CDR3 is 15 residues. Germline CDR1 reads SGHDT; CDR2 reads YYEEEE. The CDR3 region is CASSSETGMNTEAFF. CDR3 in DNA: TGTGCCAGCAGCTCCGAGACAGGAATGAACACTGAAGCTTTCTTT.

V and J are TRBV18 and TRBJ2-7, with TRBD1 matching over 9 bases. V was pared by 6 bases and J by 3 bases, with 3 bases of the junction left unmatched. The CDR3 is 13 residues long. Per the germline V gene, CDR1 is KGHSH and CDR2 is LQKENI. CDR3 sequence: CASSTGGNYEQYF. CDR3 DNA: TGTGCCAGCTCCACAGGGGGCAACTACGAGCAGTACTTC.

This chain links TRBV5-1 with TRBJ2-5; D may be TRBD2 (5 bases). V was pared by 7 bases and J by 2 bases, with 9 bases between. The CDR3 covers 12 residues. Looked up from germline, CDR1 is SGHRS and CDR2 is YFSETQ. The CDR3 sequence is CASGRDQETQYF. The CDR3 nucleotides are TGCGCCAGCGGCCGGGATCAAGAGACCCAGTACTTC.

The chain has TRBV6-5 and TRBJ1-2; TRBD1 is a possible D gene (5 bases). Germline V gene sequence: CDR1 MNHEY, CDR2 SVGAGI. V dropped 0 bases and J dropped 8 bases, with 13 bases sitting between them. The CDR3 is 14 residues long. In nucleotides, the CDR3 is TGTGCCAGCAGTTACTCTGGGGGGTTTCGGGGCTACACCTTC. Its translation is CASSYSGGFRGYTF.

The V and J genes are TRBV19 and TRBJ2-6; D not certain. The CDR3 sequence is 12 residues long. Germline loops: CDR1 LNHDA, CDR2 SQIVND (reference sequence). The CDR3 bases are TGTGGATCCGGTTCTGGGGCCAACGTCCTGACTTTC. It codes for CGSGSGANVLTF.

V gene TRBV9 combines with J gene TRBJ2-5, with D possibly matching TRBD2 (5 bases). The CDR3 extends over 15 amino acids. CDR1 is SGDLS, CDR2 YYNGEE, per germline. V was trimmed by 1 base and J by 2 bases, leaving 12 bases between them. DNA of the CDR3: TGTGCCAGCAGCGTATCAAGCGGACGGCAAGAGACCCAGTACTTC. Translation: CASSVSSGRQETQYF. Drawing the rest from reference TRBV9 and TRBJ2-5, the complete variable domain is DSGVTQTPKHLITATGQRVTLRCSPRSGDLSVYWYQQSLDQGLQFLIQYYNGEERAKGNILERFSAQQFPDLHSELNLSSLELGDSALYFCASSVSSGRQETQYFGPGTRLLVL.

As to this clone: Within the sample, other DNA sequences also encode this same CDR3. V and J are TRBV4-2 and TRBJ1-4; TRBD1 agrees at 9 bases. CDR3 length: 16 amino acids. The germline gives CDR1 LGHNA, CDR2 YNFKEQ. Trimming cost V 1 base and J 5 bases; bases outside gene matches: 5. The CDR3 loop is CASSQVLGQGNEKLFF. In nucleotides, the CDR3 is TGTGCCAGCAGCCAAGTCTTAGGACAGGGGAATGAAAAACTGTTTTTT.